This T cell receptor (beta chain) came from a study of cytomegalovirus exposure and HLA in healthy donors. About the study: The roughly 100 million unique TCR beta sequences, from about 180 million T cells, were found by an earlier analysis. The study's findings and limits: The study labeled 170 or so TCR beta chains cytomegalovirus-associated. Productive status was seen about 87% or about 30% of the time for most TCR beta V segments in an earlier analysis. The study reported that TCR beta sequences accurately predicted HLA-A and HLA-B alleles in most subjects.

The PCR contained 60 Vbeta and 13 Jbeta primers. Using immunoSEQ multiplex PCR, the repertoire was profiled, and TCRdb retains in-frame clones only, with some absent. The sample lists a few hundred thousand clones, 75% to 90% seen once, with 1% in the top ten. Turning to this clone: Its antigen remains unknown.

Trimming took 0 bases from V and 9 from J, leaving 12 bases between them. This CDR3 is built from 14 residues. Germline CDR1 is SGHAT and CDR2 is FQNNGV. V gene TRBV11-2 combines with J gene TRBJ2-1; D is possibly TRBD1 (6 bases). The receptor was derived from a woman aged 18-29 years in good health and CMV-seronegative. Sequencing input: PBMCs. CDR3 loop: CASSLERSTGEQFF. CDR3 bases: TGTGCCAGCAGCTTAGAACGTTCGACAGGTGAGCAGTTCTTC.